This section outlines one T cell receptor beta chain sequence together with its context. The record originates from a study of blood T cell repertoires in COVID-19. Individuals drawn from 24 US areas were about 18 to 90 years old. Cohorts were determined from participant-reported clinical history. Two negative PCRs, clearance, or symptom resolution were required of recovered Cohort 3 donors. Germline V gene data show CDR1 as SGHAT and CDR2 as FQNNGV. The CDR3 loop spans 15 amino acids. Trimming at V came to 1 base and at J to 5 bases, leaving 3 bases not matched to a gene. In the original processing: From reference gene primer amplification, estimates of nucleated cell counts were derived. Assay: immunoSEQ multiplex PCR; the TCRdb copy retains only in-frame clones and omits some. V and J calls and clone size are given by that table; D and trimming were obtained from the DNA. The sample lists 370,000 or so clones; about 90% were seen once.

The gene calls are TRBV11-2 and TRBJ2-5, with 11 bases matching TRBD2. The sequenced sample consisted of PBMCs or T cells enriched from blood (not recorded which). The sequence derives from a man aged 25 to 45 who had recovered from COVID-19. The CDR3 sequence: CASSLGASGGETQYF. For the CDR3, the DNA is TGTGCCAGCAGCTTAGGCGCTAGCGGGGGGGAGACCCAGTACTTC.